The entry below describes one T cell receptor (beta chain). Its cognate antigen is unknown. At one boundary the junction diverges from the germline segment, which might be a read error. This entry comes from a study of T cells in Graves' hyperthyroidism and ophthalmopathy. Findings and limits, study-wide: Through a model of 13 V-J features, ophthalmopathy was separated from stable hyperthyroidism.

CDR1 and CDR2 from the germline V gene are MNHGY and SVAAGI. The length of the CDR3 is 20 residues. Amplified regions were TCR beta CDR3 sequences from RNA transcripts. In the first-round RT-PCR of the TCR CDR3, the HTBI primer set was used. A single record per CDR3 protein comes from TCRdb applying MiXCR to the multiplex PCR reads. The sample gives about 620,000 distinct CDR3 sequences, 15% to 20% of which show up once; around 3.9% is in the top ten. Exclusion criteria comprised uncontrolled infection, other autoimmune disease, pregnancy or lactation. Every diagnosis used clinical symptoms, serum thyroxine and TRAb, thyroid ultrasound and orbital computed tomography.

The chain combines TRBV6-9 with TRBJ1-3, with no clear D. The sample was blood. This receptor was identified in a woman aged 25 to 39 with Graves' hyperthyroidism. The CDR3, as DNA: TGTGCCCGCAGTTACCAACCCCAACCAATACCGAATAGCTCTGGAAACACCATATATTTT. Its protein is CARSYQPQPIPNSSGNTIYF.